This TCR beta chain was captured by sequencing in a study of T-cell reconstitution after alpha-beta-depleted transplantation in children. Germline V gene data show CDR1 as SQVTM and CDR2 as ANQGSEA. J was trimmed by 5 bases and V by 8 bases; bases with no gene match: 6. CDR3 length: 14 residues. Unique molecular identifiers were incorporated during preparation of the TCRbeta library. TCRdb reprocessed the PCR reads with MiXCR, giving one entry per CDR3 protein. The sample lists roughly 400,000 distinct CDR3 sequences; roughly 22% were seen once. In its sample, this clonotype was seen a few times. The gene calls are TRBV29-1 and TRBJ2-3; TRBD2 agrees at 14 bases. The sample was PBMCs from the stem cell graft donor, taken from the stem cell graft. The receptor's source is a human donor who donated a stem cell graft to a child with acute myeloid leukemia. The CDR3 sequence is CSLRGLAGEDTQYF. The CDR3 nucleotides read TGCAGCCTCCGGGGACTAGCGGGAGAAGATACGCAGTATTTT.